A selection of T cell receptor beta chains follows, all from one sample in a study of OX40 agonist ivuxolimab in advanced cancers. Clones were sequenced by immunoSEQ multiplex PCR, and TCRdb holds only the in-frame ones, with some missing. The repertoire holds fewer than 90,000 clones, around 86% seen once, with approximately 0.25% in the top ten. This material consisted of CD4+ or CD8+ T cells sorted from blood, taken in a trial of the OX40 agonist ivuxolimab. Receptor source: an adult with an advanced solid tumor such as melanoma, head and neck, liver or kidney cancer. Both conserved end residues are part of each CDR3. D genes are given only for firm matches. The size field is filled for only some rows; it gives once, few, many or a size class.

j_gene | v_gene | abundance | d_gene | CDR3aa | CDR3nt
TRBJ2-2 | TRBV9 | . | TRBD2 | CASSVSSGSFPGELFF | TGTGCCAGCAGCGTCTCTAGCGGGAGTTTTCCCGGGGAGCTGTTTTTT
TRBJ1-2 | TRBV18 | . | . | CASTSGAPNYGYTF | TGTGCCAGCACCTCAGGAGCGCCTAACTATGGCTACACCTTC
TRBJ2-5 | TRBV11-3 | . | TRBD2 | CASSVSGRIETQYF | TGTGCCAGCAGCGTCAGCGGGAGGATTGAGACCCAGTACTTC
TRBJ1-2 | TRBV7-8 | . | . | CASSLQETSYGYTF | TGTGCCAGCAGCTTACAGGAGACTTCCTATGGCTACACCTTC
TRBJ2-5 | TRBV7-9 | once | . | CASSFPGLAETQYF | TGTGCCAGCAGCTTCCCAGGGTTAGCGGAGACCCAGTACTTC
TRBJ2-1 | TRBV4-2 | once | . | CASTHDGDTGNNEQFF | TGTGCCAGCACTCATGACGGGGATACAGGCAACAATGAGCAGTTCTTC
TRBJ2-7 | TRBV5-4 | . | TRBD2 | CASRGGSGPYEQYF | TGTGCCAGCAGGGGTGGTAGCGGGCCCTACGAGCAGTACTTC
TRBJ1-1 | TRBV2 | . | TRBD1 | CASTGGWVNTEAFF | TGTGCCAGCACAGGGGGCTGGGTGAACACTGAAGCTTTCTTT
TRBJ1-6 | TRBV6-5 | . | . | CASSYSGGDNSPLHF | TGTGCCAGCAGTTACTCGGGCGGCGATAATTCACCCCTCCACTTT
TRBJ2-5 | TRBV28 | . | TRBD1 | CASSLGGTGSKRETQYF | TGTGCCAGCAGTTTGGGCGGGACAGGGTCCAAGAGGGAGACCCAGTACTTC
TRBJ2-5 | TRBV5-1 | . | TRBD1 | CASSLEGQGGETQYF | TGCGCCAGCAGCCTCGAGGGACAGGGTGGAGAGACCCAGTACTTC
TRBJ2-3 | TRBV18 | . | . | CASSRGTSTDTQYF | TGTGCCAGCTCACGCGGGACTAGCACAGATACGCAGTATTTT
TRBJ2-3 | TRBV6-4 | . | . | CASKRNPGPQDTQYF | TGTGCCAGCAAAAGGAATCCGGGACCACAAGATACGCAGTATTTT
TRBJ1-5 | TRBV6-5 | . | . | CASSYGINQPQHF | TGTGCCAGCAGTTACGGGATAAATCAGCCCCAGCATTTT
TRBJ2-3 | TRBV5-4 | . | TRBD1 | CASSFGTGPTDTQYF | TGTGCCAGCAGCTTTGGGACAGGGCCCACAGATACGCAGTATTTT
TRBJ1-5 | TRBV10-3 | . | . | CAISDSGGNQPQHF | TGTGCCATCAGTGACTCAGGGGGCAATCAGCCCCAGCATTTT
TRBJ2-2 | TRBV5-1 | . | . | CASSLATTGTGELFF | TGCGCCAGCAGCTTGGCCACTACGGGCACCGGGGAGCTGTTTTTT
TRBJ2-1 | TRBV6-1 | . | TRBD1 | CASSETRTRGQALF | TGTGCCAGCAGTGAAACGCGAACAAGGGGGCAAGCGCTCTTC
TRBJ1-2 | TRBV19 | few | . | CASSRDSGPGGYGYTF | TGTGCCAGTAGTCGCGACTCGGGGCCGGGGGGCTATGGCTACACCTTC
TRBJ2-1 | TRBV5-6 | . | TRBD2 | CASSSTSGMYNEQFF | TGTGCCAGCAGCTCGACTAGCGGGATGTACAATGAGCAGTTCTTC
TRBJ2-2 | TRBV29-1 | . | TRBD2 | CSVVGLAGANTGELFF | TGCAGCGTTGTAGGACTAGCGGGGGCGAACACCGGGGAGCTGTTTTTT
TRBJ1-2 | TRBV6-1 | . | TRBD1 | CASSDPRGRFGYTF | TGTGCCAGCAGTGATCCCAGGGGGCGGTTTGGCTACACCTTC
TRBJ1-1 | TRBV14 | few | . | CASSQGGTEAFF | TGTGCCAGCAGCCAAGGGGGAACTGAAGCTTTCTTT
TRBJ2-7 | TRBV7-2 | . | . | CASSLMDPVYEQYF | TGTGCCAGCAGCTTAATGGACCCAGTTTACGAGCAGTACTTC
TRBJ1-1 | TRBV4-1 | few | . | CASSQGHGGNTEAFF | TGCGCCAGCAGCCAAGGCCACGGGGGGAACACTGAAGCTTTCTTT
TRBJ1-2 | TRBV10-3 | . | . | CAISEANYGYTF | TGTGCCATCAGTGAGGCTAACTATGGCTACACCTTC
TRBJ2-7 | TRBV10-3 | . | TRBD2 | CAISEAGLAGGLYEQYF | TGTGCCATCAGTGAGGCGGGACTAGCGGGGGGTCTCTACGAGCAGTACTTC
TRBJ2-7 | TRBV6-1 | once | . | CASSGQETNYEQYF | TGTGCCAGCAGTGGACAGGAGACAAACTACGAGCAGTACTTC
TRBJ1-1 | TRBV7-2 | . | . | CASSLNRARGAFF | TGTGCCAGCAGTCTTAACAGGGCTCGGGGAGCTTTCTTT
TRBJ1-2 | TRBV19 | once | . | CASSIVGTGFYGYTF | TGTGCCAGTAGTATCGTTGGCACAGGGTTCTATGGCTACACCTTC
TRBJ2-5 | TRBV11-2 | . | . | CASSLVRRPETQYF | TGTGCCAGCAGCTTAGTACGGCGGCCAGAGACCCAGTACTTC
TRBJ2-3 | TRBV5-8 | . | . | CASTINRDSGTDTQYF | TGTGCCAGCACCATTAACCGGGACTCCGGCACAGATACGCAGTATTTT
TRBJ1-5 | TRBV27 | many | TRBD1 | CASSIQGAQHQPQHF | TGTGCCAGCAGTATTCAGGGGGCGCAGCATCAGCCCCAGCATTTT
TRBJ1-5 | TRBV2 | . | TRBD1 | CASSLQGGGSNQPQHF | TGTGCCAGCAGCTTACAGGGGGGAGGAAGCAATCAGCCCCAGCATTTT
TRBJ2-3 | TRBV5-1 | . | TRBD1 | CASKKDRGVTDTQYF | TGCGCCAGCAAGAAGGACAGGGGGGTCACAGATACGCAGTATTTT
TRBJ2-6 | TRBV7-9 | . | . | CASSSTSPSGANVLTF | TGTGCCAGCAGCTCGACCTCACCTTCTGGGGCCAACGTCCTGACTTTC
TRBJ1-5 | TRBV6-5 | . | . | CASSYVVGQPQHF | TGTGCCAGCAGTTATGTGGTCGGTCAGCCCCAGCATTTT
TRBJ1-2 | TRBV5-1 | . | . | CASSLVVGAEGGYTF | TGCGCCAGCAGCTTGGTTGTAGGGGCAGAGGGTGGCTACACCTTC
TRBJ2-1 | TRBV7-6 | . | . | CASSLASDYVMKNEQFF | TGTGCCAGCAGCTTAGCATCAGACTACGTTATGAAGAATGAGCAGTTCTTC
TRBJ2-2 | TRBV6-6 | . | . | CASSYDGVYTGELFF | TGTGCCAGCAGTTACGATGGGGTTTACACCGGGGAGCTGTTTTTT
TRBJ2-5 | TRBV18 | . | TRBD2 | CASSPPGLAGVEQYF | TGTGCCAGCTCACCCCCGGGACTAGCGGGAGTTGAGCAGTACTTC
TRBJ2-3 | TRBV29-1 | . | TRBD2 | CSVDPWASGDTDTQYF | TGCAGCGTTGATCCCTGGGCTAGCGGAGACACAGATACGCAGTATTTT
TRBJ2-6 | TRBV29-1 | . | TRBD2 | CSVQSGGLSGANVLTF | TGCAGCGTTCAATCGGGGGGGCTCTCTGGGGCCAACGTCCTGACTTTC
TRBJ2-4 | TRBV14 | . | . | CASSQGGTGRLKAKNIQYF | TGTGCCAGCAGCCAAGGGGGCACAGGGCGACTGAAGGCCAAAAACATTCAGTACTTC